The clone carrying this T cell receptor beta chain was recorded at least ten times. No antigen is known for it. This sample stems from a study of CD8 T cells in ankylosing spondylitis. Study-level results: Both synovial fluid and blood in reactive arthritis had previously been reported to carry some motif variants.

TCRdb re-derived calls from the 5' RACE reads in MiXCR, one entry per CDR3 protein. The sample holds 200,000 to 250,000 distinct CDR3 sequences, roughly 10% seen once. With V trimmed by 4 bases and J by 2 bases, 7 bases remained unmatched. Germline V CDR1 and CDR2: SGHRS, YFSETQ. CDR3 length: 16 amino acids. The chain recombines TRBV5-1 with TRBJ2-7, with 12 bases identical to TRBD1. Sequencing used blood, either unsorted or a sorted T cell fraction (not recorded which). The receptor was derived from a male donor with ankylosing spondylitis or in good health (not recorded which). The DNA for the CDR3 is TGCGCCAGCAGCGTGTCGGGACAGGGGGCCCCCTACGAGCAGTACTTC. Translating gives CASSVSGQGAPYEQYF.